Listed below are T cell receptor beta chains from one sample, sequenced in a study of OX40 agonist ivuxolimab in advanced cancers. TCRdb's copy holds only in-frame clones and misses some; the assay was immunoSEQ multiplex PCR. The repertoire consists of about 60,000 clones, with 86% occurring once and the leading ten covering 0.85% to 1.4%. The sequencing here drew on CD4+ or CD8+ T cells sorted from blood, taken in a trial of the OX40 agonist ivuxolimab. All receptors come from an adult with an advanced solid tumor such as melanoma, head and neck, liver or kidney cancer. CDR3s include the opening cysteine and the closing phenylalanine or tryptophan. A D gene is named only where the DNA matches it firmly. Rows may omit the clone size; those that give it use once, few, many or a size class.

cdr3_aa	cdr3_nt	v_call	j_call	d_call	clone_size
CASSPSGLWETQYF	TGTGCCAGCAGCCCCTCGGGACTATGGGAGACCCAGTACTTC	TRBV7-2	TRBJ2-5	TRBD2	-
CASSLDGGGNTGELFF	TGTGCCAGCAGCTTAGATGGAGGTGGGAACACCGGGGAGCTGTTTTTT	TRBV11-3	TRBJ2-2	-	-
CASSRRDRGDTQYF	TGTGCCAGCAGCCGCAGGGACAGGGGAGATACGCAGTATTTT	TRBV5-6	TRBJ2-3	TRBD1	-
CAISESSSTDTQYF	TGTGCCATCAGTGAGTCGTCCAGCACAGATACGCAGTATTTT	TRBV10-3	TRBJ2-3	-	-
CASRLSWSFSAYYEQYF	TGTGCAAGTCGCTTAAGTTGGTCGTTTTCTGCGTACTACGAGCAGTACTTC	TRBV12-2	TRBJ2-7	-	once
CASSRGQGLAYEQYF	TGCGCCAGCAGTCGGGGACAGGGGCTGGCCTACGAGCAGTACTTC	TRBV5-1	TRBJ2-7	TRBD1	-
CASSLNRDQPQHF	TGTGCCAGCAGCTTGAACAGAGATCAGCCCCAGCATTTT	TRBV5-4	TRBJ1-5	-	-
CASSIYNTIYF	TGTGCCAGCAGTATATACAACACCATATATTTT	TRBV6-1	TRBJ1-3	-	-
CASWGGQGGQPQHF	TGTGCCAGCTGGGGAGGACAGGGCGGACAGCCCCAGCATTTT	TRBV28	TRBJ1-5	TRBD1	-
CASSPLGRGGRMNTEAFF	TGCGCCAGCAGCCCACTCGGCAGGGGGGGGCGGATGAACACTGAAGCTTTCTTT	TRBV4-1	TRBJ1-1	TRBD1	-
CASSLASGKGYNEQFF	TGTGCCAGCAGCCTAGCTAGCGGGAAGGGGTACAATGAGCAGTTCTTC	TRBV9	TRBJ2-1	TRBD2	-
CASSNLSGARETQYF	TGTGCCAGCAGTAACCTTAGCGGAGCGAGGGAGACCCAGTACTTC	TRBV28	TRBJ2-5	-	-
CASSLQPGLGYGYTF	TGTGCCAGCAGTTTACAGCCTGGGCTGGGCTATGGCTACACCTTC	TRBV27	TRBJ1-2	-	-
CASSQLGQNNSPLHF	TGCGCCAGCAGCCAGTTGGGACAGAATAATTCACCCCTCCACTTT	TRBV4-3	TRBJ1-6	TRBD1	-
CASSLGQGGINYGYTF	TGTGCCAGCAGTTTAGGACAGGGAGGCATTAACTATGGCTACACCTTC	TRBV6-5	TRBJ1-2	TRBD1	once
CASSAAGGGTEAFF	TGTGCCAGCAGCGCTGCAGGGGGCGGAACTGAAGCTTTCTTT	TRBV7-2	TRBJ1-1	TRBD1	-
CASSPGQSFSGANVLTF	TGTGCCAGCAGCCCGGGACAGAGCTTCTCTGGGGCCAACGTCCTGACTTTC	TRBV11-2	TRBJ2-6	TRBD1	-
CASSPNTEAGNTIYF	TGTGCCAGCAGCCCCAACACAGAGGCTGGAAACACCATATATTTT	TRBV13	TRBJ1-3	-	once
CAISFTLGTPGGDEKLFF	TGTGCCATCAGTTTCACTCTAGGGACACCGGGGGGAGATGAAAAACTGTTTTTT	TRBV10-3	TRBJ1-4	-	-
CASSGIYGEQFF	TGTGCCAGTAGTGGGATTTATGGTGAGCAGTTCTTC	TRBV19	TRBJ2-1	-	-
CASSERSAQHF	TGTGCCAGCAGTGAAAGATCGGCCCAGCATTTT	TRBV2	TRBJ1-5	-	-
CASSPGGGEGTQYF	TGTGCCAGCAGCCCGGGTGGCGGGGAGGGGACCCAGTACTTC	TRBV7-9	TRBJ2-5	TRBD2	-
CASSFHPALNSEAFF	TGTGCCAGCAGTTTCCATCCGGCGTTAAACTCTGAAGCTTTCTTT	TRBV6-5	TRBJ1-1	-	-
CASSPGVNTEAFF	TGTGCCAGCTCACCAGGGGTGAACACTGAAGCTTTCTTT	TRBV18	TRBJ1-1	-	few
CAWSVLLAGNEQFF	TGTGCCTGGAGTGTACTACTAGCGGGTAATGAGCAGTTCTTC	TRBV30	TRBJ2-1	TRBD2	-
CASSLTGGSGASSNTQYF	TGTGCCAGCAGCTTAACGGGGGGGTCAGGTGCGTCTTCAAATACGCAGTATTTT	TRBV7-3	TRBJ2-3	TRBD2	-
CASSLSSATYEQYF	TGTGCCAGCAGCTTGTCGTCGGCTACCTACGAGCAGTACTTC	TRBV5-4	TRBJ2-7	-	-
CASSWRGLADYNEQFF	TGTGCCAGTAGTTGGAGGGGACTAGCGGACTACAATGAGCAGTTCTTC	TRBV19	TRBJ2-1	TRBD2	-
CASSLTRWLGAAANEKLFF	TGTGCCAGCAGCCTTACCCGGTGGTTGGGGGCGGCGGCTAATGAAAAACTGTTTTTT	TRBV7-8	TRBJ1-4	-	-
CASSFPSGNSYNEQFF	TGTGCCAGCAGTTTTCCCAGCGGTAACTCCTACAATGAGCAGTTCTTC	TRBV28	TRBJ2-1	-	-
CASSLVGGGLGMAFF	TGCGCCAGCAGCTTGGTTGGGGGAGGTCTCGGAATGGCTTTCTTT	TRBV5-1	TRBJ1-1	-	-
CAISKQVLETQYF	TGTGCCATCAGCAAACAGGTTCTCGAGACCCAGTACTTC	TRBV10-3	TRBJ2-5	-	-
CASSPLTSGVYNEQFF	TGTGCCAGCAGCCCCCTGACTAGCGGGGTCTACAATGAGCAGTTCTTC	TRBV14	TRBJ2-1	TRBD2	-
CASSLVGDAGEAFF	TGTGCCAGCAGCTTAGTAGGGGACGCTGGAGAAGCTTTCTTT	TRBV11-2	TRBJ1-1	-	few
CASRSGRGAQYF	TGTGCCAGCAGGAGCGGGAGAGGGGCCCAGTACTTC	TRBV27	TRBJ2-5	TRBD2	-
CASSLVMVVGGNQPQHF	TGTGCCAGCAGCTTAGTTATGGTTGTGGGCGGCAATCAGCCCCAGCATTTT	TRBV11-2	TRBJ1-5	-	-
CASSLQPGPSYSYEQYF	TGTGCCAGCAGTTTACAACCCGGACCCTCCTACTCCTACGAGCAGTACTTC	TRBV27	TRBJ2-7	-	few